This entry describes one T cell receptor (beta chain). The data belong to a study of human T cells and chemical hapten exposure. MiXCR was run by TCRdb on the RACE reads, yielding one entry per CDR3 protein. Seen here are roughly 100,000 distinct CDR3 sequences, 10% to 12% observed once, and the top ten hold about 3%. Time point noted: pre-sensitization, week 0. Treatment described: therapeutic diphenylcyclopropenone sensitization with weekly scalp DPC. Every donor had alopecia and was 18 to 70 years old; all were suitable for DPC. Trimming shortened V by 1 base and J by 1 base, and 13 bases separated the two germline ends. The CDR3 loop spans 16 amino acids.

V and J are TRBV12-3 or TRBV12-4 and TRBJ1-1, with a tentative D call TRBD1 (5 bases). The receptor's source is a woman aged 55-69 years with alopecia areata. Some clones in this sample may be carry-over from other donors' samples. Sample: whole blood, taken in connection with sensitization to the hapten diphenylcyclopropenone (DPC). The CDR3 reads CASSLGQGNGNTEAFF. In nucleotides, the CDR3 is TGTGCCAGCAGTTTAGGCCAGGGTAACGGGAACACTGAAGCTTTCTTT.